This T cell receptor (beta chain) was observed in a study of T cell responses to AZD1222 COVID-19 vaccine. The data were produced by immunoSEQ multiplex PCR, yet TCRdb's version contains in-frame clones alone and is incomplete. The sample yields roughly 150,000 clones, over 80% seen once. The germline gives CDR1 SGHVS, CDR2 FQNEAQ. V lost 2 bases, J lost 7 bases, and 15 bases lay in between. The CDR3 runs 15 residues. This TCR was recovered from an adult who received the AZD1222 COVID-19 vaccine. The chain joins TRBV7-8 to TRBJ2-1, with a possible D match to TRBD2 (6 bases). The input for sequencing was peripheral blood, taken 28 days after the second AZD1222 dose. The CDR3 here is CASSLFSGVGNEQFF. The CDR3 DNA sequence: TGTGCCAGCAGCTTATTTTCGGGAGTTGGAAATGAGCAGTTCTTC.